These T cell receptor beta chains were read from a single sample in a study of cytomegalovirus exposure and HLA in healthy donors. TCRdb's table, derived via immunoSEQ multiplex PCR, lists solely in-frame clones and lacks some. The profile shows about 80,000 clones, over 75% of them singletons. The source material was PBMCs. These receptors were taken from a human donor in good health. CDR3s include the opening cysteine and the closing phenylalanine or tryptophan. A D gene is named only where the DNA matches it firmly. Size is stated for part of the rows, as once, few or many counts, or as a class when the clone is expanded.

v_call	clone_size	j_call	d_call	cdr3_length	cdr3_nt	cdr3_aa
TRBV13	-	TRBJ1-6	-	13	TGTGCCAGCACAATAGCAGGGAATTCACCCCTCCACTTT	CASTIAGNSPLHF
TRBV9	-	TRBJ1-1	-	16	TGTGCCAGCAGCGTAGAGTCTCCGGGAGGAGGCACTGAAGCTTTCTTT	CASSVESPGGGTEAFF
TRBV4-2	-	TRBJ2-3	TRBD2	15	TGTGCCAGCAGCCAGACTAGCGGGTGGGCAGATACGCAGTATTTT	CASSQTSGWADTQYF
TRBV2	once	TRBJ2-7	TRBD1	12	TGTGCCTTTAGAGACAGGGGGGACGAGCAGTACTTC	CAFRDRGDEQYF
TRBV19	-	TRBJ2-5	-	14	TGTGCCAGTAGCCTAGGGGGGGCAGAAGAGACCCAGTACTTC	CASSLGGAEETQYF
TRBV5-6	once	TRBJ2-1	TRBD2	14	TGTGCCAGCAGCTTGAATAGCGGGTTTGCTGAGCAGTTCTTC	CASSLNSGFAEQFF
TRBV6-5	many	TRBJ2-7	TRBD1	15	TGTGCCAGCAGTTACGGGGGACAGGGGGCCTACGAGCAGTACTTC	CASSYGGQGAYEQYF
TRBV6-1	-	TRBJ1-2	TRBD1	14	TGTGCCAGCAGTGAATGGCCCAGGGGGGATGGCTACACCTTC	CASSEWPRGDGYTF
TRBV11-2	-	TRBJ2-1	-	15	TGTGCCAGCAGCCCCCGGGAGGGGGCGAGGGATGAGCAGTTCTTC	CASSPREGARDEQFF
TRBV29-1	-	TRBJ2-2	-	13	TGCAGCGCGGGGACACAGAACACCGGGGAGCTGTTTTTT	CSAGTQNTGELFF
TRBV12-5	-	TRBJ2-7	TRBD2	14	TGTGCTAGTGCCCTTAGCGGGGGGTCCTACGAGCAGTACTTC	CASALSGGSYEQYF
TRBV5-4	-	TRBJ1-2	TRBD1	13	TGTGCCAGCAGGCCACAGGGGGCGTTTGGCTACACCTTC	CASRPQGAFGYTF
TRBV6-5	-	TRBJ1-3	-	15	TGTGCCAGCAGTGGTTTGCGAAACTCTGGAAACACCATATATTTT	CASSGLRNSGNTIYF
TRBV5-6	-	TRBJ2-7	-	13	TGTGCCAGCAGCCCCTGGACTGGCGACGAGCAGTACTTC	CASSPWTGDEQYF
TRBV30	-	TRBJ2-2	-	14	TGTGCCTGGAGTGCGGGGTACCACACCGGGGAGCTGTTTTTT	CAWSAGYHTGELFF
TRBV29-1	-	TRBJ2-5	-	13	TGCAGCGTAGTGTTGGGGGGTGTAGAGACCCAGTACTTC	CSVVLGGVETQYF
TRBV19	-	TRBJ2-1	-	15	TGTGCCAGTAGTTCGATGGGACAACTGGACAATGAGCAGTTCTTC	CASSSMGQLDNEQFF
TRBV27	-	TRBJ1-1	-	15	TGTGCCAGCAGTCAAAAACCGGGACAGAACACTGAAGCTTTCTTT	CASSQKPGQNTEAFF
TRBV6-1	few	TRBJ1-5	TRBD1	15	TGTGCCAGCAGGACCCGGGACAGGGAGAATCAGCCCCAGCATTTT	CASRTRDRENQPQHF
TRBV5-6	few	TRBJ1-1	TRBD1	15	TGTGCCAGCAGCTTGGGGGACAGGCTGAACACTGAAGCTTTCTTT	CASSLGDRLNTEAFF
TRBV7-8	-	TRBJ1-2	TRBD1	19	TGTGCCAGCAGCTTAGCGCGAGGGGGCAAGGGTCCTAAAGCCTATGGCTACACCTTC	CASSLARGGKGPKAYGYTF
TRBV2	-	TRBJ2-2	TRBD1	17	TGTGCCAGCAGTGAAGAGGGCGGGACAGGGAACACCGGGGAGCTGTTTTTT	CASSEEGGTGNTGELFF
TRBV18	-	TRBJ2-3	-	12	TGTGCCAGCTCACCATCAGGCGATACGCAGTATTTT	CASSPSGDTQYF
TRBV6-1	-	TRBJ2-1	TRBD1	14	TGTGCCAGCAGTGGGGGACAGGCTTACAATGAGCAGTTCTTC	CASSGGQAYNEQFF
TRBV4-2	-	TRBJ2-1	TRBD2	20	TGTGCCAGCAGTTCCCGACTAGCGGGGGGCTCCCGGAGCTCCTACAATGAGCAGTTCTTC	CASSSRLAGGSRSSYNEQFF
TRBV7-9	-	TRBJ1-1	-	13	TGTGCCAGCGGTCGGGAAGAAGGGACTGAAGCTTTCTTT	CASGREEGTEAFF
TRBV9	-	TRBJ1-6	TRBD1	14	TGTGCCAGCAGCGCTGGGACAGGAGGCTCACCCCTCCACTTT	CASSAGTGGSPLHF
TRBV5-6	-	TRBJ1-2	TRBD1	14	TGTGCCAGCAACCGTGGACAGGGCCTCTGTGGCTACACCTTC	CASNRGQGLCGYTF
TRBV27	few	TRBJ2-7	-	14	TGTGCCAGCTCCCGCGGAGGGCCAGCCTACGAGCAGTACTTC	CASSRGGPAYEQYF
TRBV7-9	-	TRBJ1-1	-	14	TGTGCCAGCAGCTTTCTCGAAGATATGAGTAAGGCTTTCTTT	CASSFLEDMSKAFF
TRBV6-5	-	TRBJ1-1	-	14	TGTGCCAGCAGTGAAGGCTTACCGTCGGCGGGCGCTTTCTTT	CASSEGLPSAGAFF
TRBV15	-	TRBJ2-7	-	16	TGTGCCACCAGCAGAGCTGGACTACTGGGGACCTACGAGCAGTACTTC	CATSRAGLLGTYEQYF
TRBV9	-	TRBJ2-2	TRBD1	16	TGTGCCAGCAGCGCTCCACAGGGGATAGACACCGGGGAGCTGTTTTTT	CASSAPQGIDTGELFF
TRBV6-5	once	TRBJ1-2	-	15	TGTGCCAGCACCGAGACTGGGTATGGGTATGGTGGCTACACCTTC	CASTETGYGYGGYTF
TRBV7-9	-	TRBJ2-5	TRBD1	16	TGTGCCAGCAGCCACAACCGGGACAGGGCCGGAGAGACCCAGTACTTC	CASSHNRDRAGETQYF
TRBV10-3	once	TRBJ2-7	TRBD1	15	TGTGCCATCAGTGAGACAGGACAGGGCCTTACCGAGCAGTACTTC	CAISETGQGLTEQYF
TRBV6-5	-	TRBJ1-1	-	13	TGTGCCGGTAGAACAGGGCTAGAAACTGAAGCTTTCTTT	CAGRTGLETEAFF
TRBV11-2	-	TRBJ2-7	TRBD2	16	TGTGCCAGCAGCTCCTTTGGGAGGGGCAAGGGTTACGAGCAGTACTTC	CASSSFGRGKGYEQYF
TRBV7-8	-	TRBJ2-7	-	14	TGTGCCAGCAGCTTAGGCAGGGGCACCTACGAGCAGTACTTC	CASSLGRGTYEQYF
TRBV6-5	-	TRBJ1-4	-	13	TGTGCCAGCAGTTACTACCCGGATGAAAAACTGTTTTTT	CASSYYPDEKLFF
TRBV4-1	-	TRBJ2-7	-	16	TGCGCCAGCAGCCAAGATAGAGTCCGGTACTCCTACGAGCAGTACTTC	CASSQDRVRYSYEQYF
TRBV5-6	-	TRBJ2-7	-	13	TGTGCCAGCAGCCGCGGGTCCCCCTACGAGCAGTACTTC	CASSRGSPYEQYF
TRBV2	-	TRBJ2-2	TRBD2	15	TGTGCCAGCAGTGTGCACAGCGGGAGGTCCGGGGAGCTGTTTTTT	CASSVHSGRSGELFF
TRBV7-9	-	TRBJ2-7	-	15	TGTGCCAGCAGCCCCGCGGACGGGACACTCTACGAGCAGTACTTC	CASSPADGTLYEQYF
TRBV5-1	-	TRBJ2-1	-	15	TGCGCCAGCAGCACAGGACAGATCTCCTACAATGAGCAGTTCTTC	CASSTGQISYNEQFF
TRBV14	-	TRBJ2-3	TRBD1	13	TGTGCCAGCAGCCCGGGACAGGGATATACGCAGTATTTT	CASSPGQGYTQYF
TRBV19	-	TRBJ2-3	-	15	TGTGCCATAGGACTTCCCCTGCCCTACACAGATACGCAGTATTTT	CAIGLPLPYTDTQYF
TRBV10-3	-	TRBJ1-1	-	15	TGTGCCATCAGTGGAGTATCGGGGTTGGGCACTGAAGCTTTCTTT	CAISGVSGLGTEAFF
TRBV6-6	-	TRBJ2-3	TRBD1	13	TGTGCCACCGAGGGGGCTAGTACAGATACGCAGTATTTT	CATEGASTDTQYF
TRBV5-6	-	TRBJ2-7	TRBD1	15	TGTGCCAGCAGCGGACAGGATTGGAAGGGATACGAGCAGTACTTC	CASSGQDWKGYEQYF
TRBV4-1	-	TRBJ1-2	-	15	TGCGCCAGCAGCCAAGATCTCAGGGGAAGATATGGCTACACCTTC	CASSQDLRGRYGYTF
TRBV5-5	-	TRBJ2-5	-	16	TGTGCCAGCAGCTTGGGGAGGGGAGGAAGTGAGGAGACCCAGTACTTC	CASSLGRGGSEETQYF
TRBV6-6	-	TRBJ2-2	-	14	TGTGCCAGCAGCGCGACAGAAAACACCGGGGAGCTGTTTTTT	CASSATENTGELFF
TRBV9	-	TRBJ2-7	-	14	TGTGCCAGCAGCGTAGGCGGAGGGACCTACGAGCAGTACTTC	CASSVGGGTYEQYF
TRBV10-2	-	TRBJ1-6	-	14	TGCGCCAGCAGCCCGGACAGTGATAATTCACCCCTCCACTTT	CASSPDSDNSPLHF